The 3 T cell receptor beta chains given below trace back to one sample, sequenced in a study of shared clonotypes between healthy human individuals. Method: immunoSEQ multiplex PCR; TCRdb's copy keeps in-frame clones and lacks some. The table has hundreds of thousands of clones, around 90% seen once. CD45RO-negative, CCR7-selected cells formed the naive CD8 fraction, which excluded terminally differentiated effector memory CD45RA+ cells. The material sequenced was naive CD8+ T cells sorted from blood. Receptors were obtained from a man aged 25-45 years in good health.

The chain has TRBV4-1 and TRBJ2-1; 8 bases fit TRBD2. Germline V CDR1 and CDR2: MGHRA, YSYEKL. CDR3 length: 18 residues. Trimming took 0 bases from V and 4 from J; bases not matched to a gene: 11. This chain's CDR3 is CASSQDSGEGRRYNEQFF. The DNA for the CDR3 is TGCGCCAGCAGCCAAGATAGCGGGGAGGGGCGGCGGTACAATGAGCAGTTCTTC.

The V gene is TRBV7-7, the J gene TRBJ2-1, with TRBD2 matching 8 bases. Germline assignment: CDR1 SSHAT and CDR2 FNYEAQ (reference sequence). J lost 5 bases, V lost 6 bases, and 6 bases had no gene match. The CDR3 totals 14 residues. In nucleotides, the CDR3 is TGTGCCAGCAGTGAGCGGGAGTTCGACAATGAGCAGTTCTTC. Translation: CASSEREFDNEQFF.

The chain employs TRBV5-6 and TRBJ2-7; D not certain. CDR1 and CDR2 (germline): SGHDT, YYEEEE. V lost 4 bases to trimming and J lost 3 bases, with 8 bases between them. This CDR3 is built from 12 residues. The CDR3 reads CASSALSYEQYF. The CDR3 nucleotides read TGTGCCAGCAGCGCGCTAAGCTACGAGCAGTACTTC.